The sequence of this T cell receptor (beta chain) was determined in a study of T cell repertoires in aging, cancer and after chemotherapy. Overall study: Glioblastoma patients receiving temozolomide-based therapy gave paired samples before and after chemotherapy.

Rearranged V-D-J TRB sequences were amplified with a mixed TRB-A/B primer pool. TCRdb used MiXCR to reprocess the multiplex PCR reads, holding one entry per CDR3 protein. The table lists fewer than 2,500 distinct CDR3 sequences, roughly 25% of them singletons. To note about this clonotype: Its antigen is currently unknown. This may be a read error: a much more frequent sequence differs by one nucleotide.

General study findings and limits: These repertoire data do not allow conclusions about immunological memory after chemotherapy. Rebound thymic output was suggested by rising median generation probability during chemotherapy in each cancer cohort.

TCR beta rearrangements were amplified from peripheral blood genomic DNA. This CDR3 is 15 amino acids long. V dropped 3 bases and J dropped 8; count of bases not matched to a gene: 8. This sequence was found in a human donor with a solid tumor. The specimen was blood. V usage is TRBV12-3 or TRBV12-4 and J usage is TRBJ2-7, with TRBD2 identical over 12 bases. CDR3 DNA: TGTGCCAGCAGTTTCCGGACTAGCGGGACTAACAAGCAGTACTTC. Its translation: CASSFRTSGTNKQYF.